Sequencing of this T cell receptor (beta chain) was carried out in a study of technical replicates of blood from a few donors. Here immunoSEQ multiplex PCR was the method, and the copy in TCRdb shows in-frame clones only, minus some. The sample holds 15,000 to 20,000 clones; about nine tenths are singletons and the top ten take 10% to 15%. Germline V CDR1 and CDR2: MNHEY, SMNVEV (reference sequence). Trimming took off 4 bases at V and 0 bases at J, with 15 bases between the two ends. CDR3 length equals 16 residues. V and J are TRBV27 and TRBJ1-1; D is possibly TRBD1 (5 bases). The sample was PBMCs. The sequence derives from a human donor in good health. CDR3 amino acids: CASSSGVRLMNTEAFF. The CDR3 DNA sequence: TGTGCCAGCAGTTCGGGGGTCCGTCTCATGAACACTGAAGCTTTCTTT.